This T cell receptor (beta chain) is from a study of blood T cell repertoires in COVID-19. Study details: Samples came from the United States, Italy and Spain, spanning acute and convalescent COVID-19. In each case, the material was cDNA or gDNA derived from T cells, B-cell-depleted T cells, or PBMCs.

This clone was observed a single time. This CDR3 spans 15 amino acids. Unmatched junction bases numbered 7, after V lost 5 bases and J lost 3 bases. Germline V gene lookup returns CDR1 KGHSH and CDR2 LQKENI. Using immunoSEQ multiplex PCR, the repertoire was profiled, and TCRdb retains in-frame clones only, with some absent. This repertoire shows roughly 230,000 clones, 92% found once; its top ten account for around 0.9%. Seattle's enrolled individuals joined amid active infection and were then monitored longitudinally. The sequencing input was peripheral blood. The chain has TRBV18 and TRBJ1-5; TRBD1 matches 7 bases. The receptor's source is a man aged 25-45 years with COVID-19, enrolled during active disease. CDR3 bases: TGTGCCAGCTCAACTAAGACAGGGCCCAATCAGCCCCAGCATTTT. Its protein is CASSTKTGPNQPQHF.